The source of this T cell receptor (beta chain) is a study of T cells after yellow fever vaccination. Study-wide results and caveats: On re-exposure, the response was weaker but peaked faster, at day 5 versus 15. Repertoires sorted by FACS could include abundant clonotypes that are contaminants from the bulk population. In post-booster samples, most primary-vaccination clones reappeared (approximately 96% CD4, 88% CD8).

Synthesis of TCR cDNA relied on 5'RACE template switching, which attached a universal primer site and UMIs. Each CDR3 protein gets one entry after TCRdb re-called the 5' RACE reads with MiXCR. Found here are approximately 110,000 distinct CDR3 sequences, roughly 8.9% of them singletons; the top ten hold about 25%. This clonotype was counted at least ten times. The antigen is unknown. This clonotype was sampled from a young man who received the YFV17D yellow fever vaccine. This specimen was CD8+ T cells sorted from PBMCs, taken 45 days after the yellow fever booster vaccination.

The CDR3 nucleotides are TGTGCCAGCAGTTTAGGTATGTGGCGGGAGCAGTACTTC. Amino acid sequence: CASSLGMWREQYF. This chain links TRBV27 with TRBJ2-7, with no clear D. This CDR3 spans 13 amino acids. Germline CDR1 is MNHEY and CDR2 is SMNVEV (reference sequence). The V gene lost 2 bases and the J gene lost 7 bases, with 12 bases spanning the gap.